Here is one T cell receptor (beta chain) with its context. The antigen this receptor binds is unknown. No much larger clone exists at a distance of one base, and base qualities are not known. The data derive from a study of blood T cells in healthy people across ages (dated by TCRdb to the mid-2010s). Notes on the research overall: In model experiments, template switching captured roughly one uniquely barcoded TCR beta cDNA molecule for every two T cells. Age-related changes in TCR beta repertoire diversity were measured in the study by deep sequencing normalized with unique cDNA molecular identifiers. The donors were divided into four age groups: young (average around 17 years), middle-aged (roughly 42), aged (about 56) and long-lived (more than 75). To avoid experimental bias, donors of different ages were spread randomly across the sequencing lanes. The study analyzed two additional independent replicas of 1 million unique cDNA reads from the same blood draw for two donors, one aged 18 to 30 and one aged 80 or older.

The paper's findings and limits, for the study overall: Compared with the aged group, the long-lived group had more naive CD4+ T cells, fewer expanded clones and increased TCR diversity, a pattern suggesting age selection. Because profiling used bulk unsorted PBMCs, naive and antigen-experienced compartments could not be compared conclusively. The CMV infection status of donors was not known, potentially confounding age-related changes in expanded clonotypes. A strong correlation was found between observed TCR beta diversity and the percentage of naive T cells measured by flow cytometry. Observed TCR beta diversity per million T cells fell roughly linearly with age, and a significant reduction was already apparent by age around 36. Estimates of total diversity from one million sequenced T cells were regarded as lower bounds and underestimates.

Systemically healthy Caucasian individuals from Russia, some 36 in total and aged roughly 6 to 100 years, were included as donors. Ten milliliters of peripheral blood were drawn from each donor into EDTA-treated Vacutainer tubes. Ficoll-Paque density-gradient centrifugation was used to isolate PBMCs, with at least 7 million per sample. Total RNA was extracted from PBMCs with Trizol reagent, with at least 6 micrograms obtained per sample. For every donor, an aliquot of PBMCs went through flow cytometry to measure the percentages of naive CD45RAhigh/CD27high T cells. The CDR3 measures 15 amino acids from cysteine to phenylalanine. This entry keeps only the CDR3 DNA: 45 bases, framed from base 1. CDR1 and CDR2 are read off the germline V gene (reference sequence) as SEHNR and FQNEAQ. Unmatched junction bases come to 9, with V trimmed by 7 bases and J by 1 base. Receptor amplification or capture employed 5' RACE. Sequencing instrument: Illumina HiSeq 2500. A second about 7 to 11 cycle PCR used a sample-barcoded 5' primer and a J-beta primer mix. A template-switch 5' adaptor carrying 12 random nucleotides introduced a unique molecular identifier onto each TCR beta cDNA molecule. Each sample yielded at least 3 million CDR3-containing paired-end reads. All of the RNA was converted into first-strand cDNA using the Mint cDNA synthesis kit, with a TRBC-specific oligonucleotide serving as the primer. Following uracil-DNA glycosylase treatment, all cDNA underwent a first 18-cycle PCR with the universal primers M1SS and BC2_uni_R. Per the original workflow: For normalization, 1 million high-quality reads were randomly selected from each sample, with every read carrying a distinct molecular identifier. Reads with shared molecular identifiers were discarded instead of being binned into consensus sequences. MiTCR, with a Q25 quality threshold and the strictest error-elimination algorithm, was used for CDR3 identification, clonotype clustering and error correction. Lower-bound total TCR beta diversity was estimated with a nonparametric unseen species model using Euler transformation. TCRdb reprocessing: public reads trimmed at Q25 with fastp, clones called with MiXCR, in-frame beta chains kept. CDR3 protein sequences are deduplicated, and each keeps its most common genes and DNA. V and J calls and clone size were set by TCRdb, not the authors. The sample profile shows more than 1.4 million distinct CDR3 sequences; around 39% of them were found once. The top ten clones comprise under 8% of the sample.

The sequencing sample was made of blood. The chain joins TRBV7-9 to TRBJ2-5; 7 of the junction bases match TRBD1. This receptor was taken from a young woman in good health. CDR3 loop: CASMGPGTAQETQYF. The nucleotides read TGTGCCAGCATGGGACCGGGGACAGCCCAAGAGACCCAGTACTTC.